What follows are 28 T cell receptor beta chains derived from one specimen sequenced in a study of tumour-infiltrating T cells in Burkitt lymphoma. The repertoire was sequenced with immunoSEQ multiplex PCR; TCRdb's copy has only in-frame clones and lacks some. Here the sample spans around 46,000 clones, about a third being singletons. The material sequenced was tumor tissue. All receptors come from a human donor with Burkitt lymphoma.

The chain is built from TRBV4-1 and TRBJ1-5; maybe TRBD1 (6 bases). The CDR3 totals 17 residues. Germline V gene sequence: CDR1 MGHRA, CDR2 YSYEKL. The V end lost 1 base, the J end lost 3 bases, and 16 bases lay between the germline ends. CDR3 bases: TGCGCCAGCAGCCAAGGGCGACTTGGGACAATCAATCAGCCCCAGCATTTT. It encodes CASSQGRLGTINQPQHF.

This clone occurred a few times. The J gene is TRBJ1-5, the V gene TRBV7-9, with TRBD1 matching over 8 bases. The germline CDR1 and CDR2 sequences are SEHNR and FQNEAQ (reference sequence). This CDR3 comprises 15 residues. J gave up 3 bases and V 3 bases, and 4 bases lay outside the gene matches. The CDR3 DNA follows: TGTGCCAGCAGCTTCGGGACAGGAGACAATCAGCCCCAGCATTTT. As protein: CASSFGTGDNQPQHF. Complete variable domain (other parts from reference TRBV7-9 and TRBJ1-5): DTGVSQNPRHKITKRGQNVTFRCDPISEHNRLYWYRQTLGQGPEFLTYFQNEAQLEKSRLLSDRFSAERPKGSFSTLEIQRTEQGDSAMYLCASSFGTGDNQPQHFGDGTRLSIL.

This clone has a handful of counts. The rearrangement joins TRBV11-2 to TRBJ2-3; D is possibly TRBD1 or TRBD2 (6 bases each). Trimming cost V 4 bases and J 0 bases, with 14 bases left between them. Per germline, CDR1 SGHAT and CDR2 FQNNGV. CDR3 length: 16 amino acids. CDR3 residues: CASSSEGGTSTDTQYF. The CDR3 nucleotides read TGTGCCAGCAGCTCCGAAGGGGGGACTAGCACAGATACGCAGTATTTT.

This clone was picked up a small number of times. This chain joins TRBV4-3 and TRBJ2-5, with a tentative D call TRBD2 (5 bases). The V gene's germline CDR1 is LGHNA and CDR2 YSLEER. The CDR3 covers 14 residues. Deletions cut 3 bases from V and 4 bases from J, with 12 bases between. The CDR3 DNA reads as TGCGCCAGCAGCCAGTCTACTAGTCGAGAGACCCAGTACTTC. It translates to CASSQSTSRETQYF.

This chain joins TRBV7-9 and TRBJ1-1, with D perhaps TRBD1 (6 bases). In germline, CDR1 is SEHNR, CDR2 FQNEAQ (reference sequence). V was pared by 3 bases and J by 4 bases, with 15 bases between. This CDR3 is 15 amino acids long. CDR3 DNA: TGTGCCAGCAGCTTGGTTACAGGGTGGATCACTGAAGCTTTCTTT. Residues: CASSLVTGWITEAFF.

Turning to this clone: This sample includes further DNA sequences coding for the same CDR3. The chain combines TRBV6-5 with TRBJ1-1, with 10 bases fitting TRBD1. The junction had 5 bases not matched to a gene; V was cut back by 5 bases and J by 5 bases. The CDR3 loop spans 14 amino acids. Germline V gives CDR1 MNHEY, CDR2 SVGAGI. CDR3: CASSARQGATEAFF. CDR3 DNA: TGTGCCAGCAGTGCTAGACAGGGGGCAACTGAAGCTTTCTTT.

This clone has a handful of counts. This chain joins TRBV5-1 and TRBJ2-5, with TRBD1 matching 8 bases. V dropped 3 bases and J dropped 5; count of bases not matched to a gene: 6. CDR3 length equals 14 residues. The germline CDR1 and CDR2 sequences are SGHRS and YFSETQ. The CDR3, as DNA: TGCGCCAGCAGCTCGGGACAGGCAGGGGAGACCCAGTACTTC. The encoded protein is CASSSGQAGETQYF.

The J gene is TRBJ1-2, the V gene TRBV2, with D maybe TRBD1 (5 bases). CDR3 length equals 13 residues. Trimming took off 8 bases at V and 2 bases at J, with 12 bases between the two ends. The germline V gene encodes CDR1 SNHLY and CDR2 FYNNEI. This CDR3 reads CASGGRGNYGYTF. CDR3 nucleotides: TGTGCCAGCGGCGGGAGGGGAAACTATGGCTACACCTTC.

The V call is TRBV4-1, the J call TRBJ2-3; TRBD2 matches 9 bases. The germline V gene encodes CDR1 MGHRA and CDR2 YSYEKL. This CDR3 comprises 16 residues. The ends lost 0 bases at V and 8 bases at J; junction bases unmatched: 9. CDR3 DNA sequence: TGCGCCAGCAGCCAAGACTTGAGCGGGGGGACCCTTACGCAGTATTTT. Translation: CASSQDLSGGTLTQYF.

This clone was recorded a few times. This sequence joins TRBV4-1 and TRBJ2-2; no reliable D call. This CDR3 has 14 residues. The germline V gene encodes CDR1 MGHRA and CDR2 YSYEKL. V lost 4 bases and J 5 bases, leaving 11 bases between the germline ends. The CDR3 here is CASSRPTTTGELFF. As DNA, the CDR3 is TGCGCCAGCAGCCGGCCAACGACGACCGGGGAGCTGTTTTTT.

The chain uses TRBV5-1 and TRBJ1-6; TRBD1 agrees at 8 bases. Germline V gives CDR1 SGHRS, CDR2 YFSETQ. CDR3 length: 16 amino acids. The V segment lost 4 bases and the J segment 8 bases; nucleotides outside the gene matches: 11. The CDR3 loop is CASSPGSQGAYSPLHF. CDR3 coding DNA: TGCGCCAGCAGCCCCGGGTCCCAGGGGGCTTATTCACCCCTCCACTTT.

This clone has more than one count but fewer than ten. The chain employs TRBV6-6 and TRBJ1-2, with D perhaps TRBD1 (5 bases). Per the germline V gene, CDR1 is MNHNY and CDR2 is SVGAGI (reference sequence). There are 12 residues in the CDR3. V was clipped by 6 bases and J by 5 bases, with 10 bases between them. The CDR3 DNA follows: TGTGCCAGCAGCGAGACAGCGTATGGCTACACCTTC. Translated: CASSETAYGYTF.

This chain links TRBV7-2 with TRBJ1-2; D is ambiguous. CDR1 SGHTA and CDR2 FQGNSA come from the germline V gene. This CDR3 comprises 12 residues. V lost 6 bases, J lost 10 bases, and 15 bases lay in between. CDR3 residues: CASRREDVTYTF. DNA of the CDR3: TGTGCCAGCAGGAGGGAGGACGTCACCTACACCTTC.

The genes are TRBV7-8 and TRBJ1-2, with D perhaps matching TRBD1 (6 bases). The CDR3 length is 16 residues. With 5 bases removed from V and 4 bases from J, the gap between germline ends came to 20 bases. The germline V gene encodes CDR1 SGHVS and CDR2 FQNEAQ. The DNA of the CDR3 is TGTGCCAGCAGCCCCAAGAGGGGGAACCTAGGCTATGGCTACACCTTC. Encoded protein: CASSPKRGNLGYGYTF.

The CDR3 sequence: CSVWDEKLFF. The CDR3 DNA reads as TGCAGTGTTTGGGATGAAAAACTGTTTTTT. This chain links TRBV20-1 with TRBJ1-4, with no clear D. CDR3 size: 10 residues. Germline V lookup: CDR1 DFQATT, CDR2 SNEGSKA (reference sequence). V was trimmed by 7 bases and J by 6 bases, leaving 6 bases between them.

A few counts support this clone. V is TRBV4-2 and J is TRBJ2-7; 7 positions match TRBD2. J gave up 6 bases and V 4 bases, and 15 bases lay outside the gene matches. The V gene's germline CDR1 is LGHNA and CDR2 YNFKEQ. The CDR3 spans 16 residues. This CDR3 is CASSPLQGRGLVEQYF. The CDR3 DNA reads TGTGCCAGCAGCCCATTACAAGGGCGGGGGTTGGTCGAGCAGTACTTC.

V gene TRBV7-8 combines with J gene TRBJ1-6; D not resolved. The CDR3 totals 16 residues. Germline-derived CDR1 and CDR2 are SGHVS and FQNEAQ. Trimming stripped 2 bases from V and 6 bases from J, with 14 bases between. The chain's CDR3 is CASSLISWQPNSPLHF. Written as DNA, the CDR3 is TGTGCCAGCAGCTTAATCTCGTGGCAGCCTAATTCACCCCTCCACTTT.

For the CDR3, the DNA is TGTGCCTGGAGCTTCATCCGGGACAGGGGGCTAAATACGCAGTATTTT. Protein sequence: CAWSFIRDRGLNTQYF. The rearrangement joins TRBV30 to TRBJ2-3; the match to TRBD1 covers 12 bases. CDR3 length: 16 residues. The V gene's germline CDR1 is GTSNPN and CDR2 SVGIG (reference sequence). V dropped 3 bases and J dropped 7; count of bases not matched to a gene: 11.

The chain recombines TRBV7-2 with TRBJ1-2; D is perhaps TRBD1 (5 bases). Trimming removed 4 bases at V and 0 bases at J, with 9 bases between. The length of the CDR3 is 14 residues. Germline lookup yields CDR1 SGHTA and CDR2 FQGNSA. The CDR3 DNA reads TGTGCCAGCAGCTCGACAGTAACTAACTATGGCTACACCTTC. Encoded protein: CASSSTVTNYGYTF.

This clone was counted between two and nine times. The chain recombines TRBV5-1 with TRBJ2-7; D ambiguous. Germline lookup yields CDR1 SGHRS and CDR2 YFSETQ. The CDR3 has 15 amino acids. V was cut by 3 bases and J by 2 bases, with 15 bases left in between. In DNA, the CDR3 is TGCGCCAGCAGCTCCGAACCCGGACGGACCTACGAGCAGTACTTC. Its translation: CASSSEPGRTYEQYF.

This rearrangement joins TRBV7-9 to TRBJ2-3; D is undetermined. CDR3 length: 15 residues. Germline V lookup: CDR1 SEHNR, CDR2 FQNEAQ (reference sequence). The V gene lost 6 bases and the J gene lost 2 bases, with 15 bases spanning the gap. The CDR3 coding sequence is TGTGCCAGCAGTTCCCAGAGGCCTTTCACAGATACGCAGTATTTT. Its protein product is CASSSQRPFTDTQYF.

The V gene is TRBV10-3, the J gene TRBJ2-7, with unresolved D. V was clipped by 11 bases and J by 0 bases, with 14 bases between them. The V gene's germline CDR1 is ENHRY and CDR2 SYGVKD. The CDR3 extends over 13 amino acids. The CDR3, as DNA: TGTGCCGCAAGAGTACCCAGCTCCTACGAGCAGTACTTC. Protein sequence: CAARVPSSYEQYF.

In its sample, this clone was seen a few times. The genes are TRBV29-1 and TRBJ1-2, with 12 bases lining up with TRBD1. V lost 5 bases, J lost 12 bases, and 10 bases stayed unmatched. This CDR3 spans 13 amino acids. Germline values: CDR1 SQVTM, CDR2 ANQGSEA. The CDR3 protein is CSVYSGTGGVNTF. CDR3 sequence (DNA): TGCAGCGTTTACTCCGGGACAGGGGGCGTCAACACCTTC. Complete variable domain (other parts from reference TRBV29-1 and TRBJ1-2): SAVISQKPSRDICQRGTSLTIQCQVDSQVTMMFWYRQQPGQSLTLIATANQGSEATYESGFVIDKFPISRPNLTFSTLTVSNMSPEDSSIYLCSVYSGTGGVNTFGSGTRLTVV.

This clone has more than one count but fewer than ten. The rearrangement links TRBV7-2 to TRBJ2-7, with TRBD2 as a possible D gene (6 bases). There are 12 residues in the CDR3. Per germline, CDR1 SGHTA and CDR2 FQGNSA. Trimming left V 5 bases short and J 3 bases short, with 8 bases between. As DNA, the CDR3 is TGTGCCAGCAGCCGGGGGAACTACGAGCAGTACTTC. Protein product: CASSRGNYEQYF.

CDR3 sequence: CASSSRGTGNNEQFF. In DNA form, the CDR3 reads TGTGCCAGTAGTAGTCGCGGGACAGGGAACAATGAGCAGTTCTTC. The rearrangement joins TRBV19 to TRBJ2-1, with 9 bases lining up with TRBD1. Trimming cost V 4 bases and J 5 bases; bases outside gene matches: 6. This CDR3 comprises 15 residues. Germline V lookup: CDR1 LNHDA, CDR2 SQIVND (reference sequence).

The CDR3 protein is CASSQVPRTGGSEAFF. CDR3 in DNA: TGCGCCAGCAGCCAGGTGCCCCGGACAGGGGGCTCTGAAGCTTTCTTT. V and J are TRBV4-3 and TRBJ1-1; 11 positions match TRBD1. The germline CDR1 and CDR2 sequences are LGHNA and YSLEER. CDR3 length: 16 residues. J lost 6 bases, V lost 3 bases, and 9 bases had no gene match.

This clone was counted between two and nine times. The chain joins TRBV29-1 to TRBJ1-2; D is uncertain. The CDR3 is 8 amino acids. Trimming took 5 bases from V and 5 from J, leaving 0 bases between them. From germline, CDR1 is SQVTM and CDR2 ANQGSEA. The CDR3 nucleotides read TGCAGCGTTTATGGCTACACCTTC. Translating gives CSVYGYTF.

This chain connects TRBV7-9 to TRBJ1-1; D is uncertain. Looked up from germline, CDR1 is SEHNR and CDR2 is FQNEAQ (reference sequence). The CDR3 contains 12 residues. Trimming left V 7 bases short and J 6 bases short, with 12 bases between. The CDR3 DNA follows: TGTGCCAGCACCGGAAGGGCAGCTGAAGCTTTCTTT. It translates to CASTGRAAEAFF.